The clone carrying this T cell receptor (beta chain) was seen many times. From RNA, the CDR3 regions of TCR beta chains were amplified and sequenced. First-round RT-PCR used HTBI primers; second-round multiplex PCR followed. TCRdb re-analysed the multiplex PCR reads in MiXCR, keeping a single row per CDR3 protein. Of 200,000 to 250,000 distinct CDR3 sequences detected, around a fifth appear once; the ten largest clones hold roughly 45%. These data are taken from a study of Graves' ophthalmopathy and Graves' hyperthyroidism. Germline loops: CDR1 MDHEN, CDR2 SYDVKM. The CDR3 has 14 amino acids. Between the trimmed V and J ends, which lost 4 bases and 0 bases, there was a span of 10 bases.

The receptor comes from a woman aged 45-65 years with Graves' ophthalmopathy. Sample: peripheral blood. The rearrangement joins TRBV28 to TRBJ2-7; D call uncertain. CDR3 coding DNA: TGTGCCAGCAGTTCGGACCCCCTCTCCTACGAGCAGTACTTC. Translation: CASSSDPLSYEQYF.